The clone carrying this TCR beta chain was observed a few times. The length of the CDR3 is 13 residues. Germline lookup yields CDR1 SGHDT and CDR2 YYEEEE. Trimming cost V 3 bases and J 10 bases, with 14 bases left between them. TCRdb analysed the 5' RACE reads with MiXCR anew, one entry per CDR3 protein. This sample has about 300,000 distinct CDR3 sequences, with around 10% found just once. The record originates from a study of T cells after yellow fever vaccination. The clonotype originates from a young man who received the YFV17D yellow fever vaccine. The sequenced sample was CD4+ T cells sorted from PBMCs, obtained 5 days after the yellow fever booster vaccination. V usage is TRBV5-6 and J usage is TRBJ1-3; D is unclear. CDR3 sequence reads: CASSSPPGVTIYF. CDR3 bases: TGTGCCAGCAGCTCCCCACCCGGGGTGACCATATATTTT. Full variable domain (remainder filled in from reference TRBV5-6 and TRBJ1-3): DAGVTQSPTHLIKTRGQQVTLRCSPKSGHDTVSWYQQALGQGPQFIFQYYEEEERQRGNFPDRFSGHQFPNYSSELNVNALLLGDSALYLCASSSPPGVTIYFGEGSWLTVV.